Shown below are 10 T cell receptor beta chains from a single sample sequenced in a study of blood T cell repertoires in COVID-19. Sequencing used immunoSEQ multiplex PCR; TCRdb keeps in-frame clones, though not all of them. The table lists about 120,000 clones, roughly four fifths of them singletons. Sequencing was carried out using peripheral blood. The source of these receptors is a man aged 70 or older with acute or convalescent COVID-19.

The chain uses TRBV7-3 and TRBJ2-5, with D maybe TRBD2 (6 bases). The CDR3 loop spans 15 amino acids. V dropped 0 bases and J dropped 1 base, with 9 bases sitting between them. Germline CDR1 SGHTA, CDR2 FQGTGA. The CDR3 loop reads CASSLTRGAQETQYF. As DNA, the CDR3 is TGTGCCAGCAGCTTAACGCGCGGGGCCCAAGAGACCCAGTACTTC.

V and J are TRBV28 and TRBJ2-1; D perhaps matches TRBD2 (6 bases). CDR3 length: 16 residues. With 7 bases removed from V and 3 bases from J, the gap between germline ends came to 19 bases. CDR1 is MDHEN and CDR2 is SYDVKM in the germline V gene. The CDR3 region has the DNA TGTGCCAGCACAGATCGGGGCGGGGCGAACTACAATGAGCAGTTCTTC. It specifies CASTDRGGANYNEQFF.

The chain links TRBV6-5 to TRBJ1-5, with 7 positions matching TRBD1. V gave up 6 bases and J gave up 5 bases; unmatched junction bases: 1. The CDR3 loop spans 12 amino acids. CDR1 and CDR2 from the germline V gene are MNHEY and SVGAGI. CDR3 sequence reads: CASRQGDQPQHF. CDR3 bases: TGTGCCAGCAGGCAGGGGGATCAGCCCCAGCATTTT.

This chain uses TRBV5-6 with TRBJ2-5; 7 positions match TRBD1. The CDR3 covers 14 residues. Germline lookup yields CDR1 SGHDT and CDR2 YYEEEE. V was pared by 2 bases and J by 0 bases, with 1 base of the junction left unmatched. This chain's CDR3 is CASSLQGNQETQYF. The CDR3 DNA is TGTGCCAGCAGCTTACAGGGGAACCAAGAGACCCAGTACTTC. Based on the CDR3 plus reference TRBV5-6 and TRBJ2-5, the full variable domain is DAGVTQSPTHLIKTRGQQVTLRCSPKSGHDTVSWYQQALGQGPQFIFQYYEEEERQRGNFPDRFSGHQFPNYSSELNVNALLLGDSALYLCASSLQGNQETQYFGPGTRLLVL.

This chain joins TRBV6-6 and TRBJ2-7, with a weak D call TRBD2 (5 bases). The CDR3 loop spans 11 amino acids. Between the trimmed V and J ends, which lost 5 bases and 7 bases, there was a span of 9 bases. Germline V gene lookup returns CDR1 MNHNY and CDR2 SVGAGI (reference sequence). This chain's CDR3 is CASSRGGEQYF. Written as DNA, the CDR3 is TGTGCCAGCAGTCGCGGCGGGGAGCAGTACTTC.

The gene calls are TRBV7-9 and TRBJ2-5; tentative D call: TRBD2 (6 bases). Between the trimmed V and J ends, which lost 4 bases and 0 bases, there was a span of 12 bases. The CDR3 consists of 15 residues. CDR1 is SEHNR and CDR2 is FQNEAQ in the germline V gene (reference sequence). The CDR3 DNA follows: TGTGCCAGCAGCTGGACGGGAGTTTACCAAGAGACCCAGTACTTC. Translating it yields CASSWTGVYQETQYF. The entire variable domain, with the rest obtained from reference TRBV7-9 and TRBJ2-5, is as follows: DTGVSQNPRHKITKRGQNVTFRCDPISEHNRLYWYRQTLGQGPEFLTYFQNEAQLEKSRLLSDRFSAERPKGSFSTLEIQRTEQGDSAMYLCASSWTGVYQETQYFGPGTRLLVL.

As to this clone: One end of the junction varies from germline; a read error may be responsible. The chain carries TRBV10-3 and TRBJ2-7, with TRBD2 matching 7 bases. The germline V gene encodes CDR1 ENHRY and CDR2 SYGVKD. The CDR3 contains 14 residues. The CDR3 region has the DNA TGTGCCATCTGTGAATATAGCGGGTCGTACGAGCAGTACTTC. Protein sequence: CAICEYSGSYEQYF.

This clone was detected only once. The J gene is TRBJ1-3, the V gene TRBV14; TRBD1 might be the D (5 bases). Trimming took 6 bases from V and 0 from J, leaving 9 bases between them. The germline V gene has CDR1 SGHDN and CDR2 FVKESK. The CDR3 runs 14 residues. DNA for the CDR3: TGTGCCAGCAGACAGACAGCCTCTGGAAACACCATATATTTT. Translated, it gives CASRQTASGNTIYF. The full variable domain, in which reference TRBV14 and TRBJ1-3 provide the parts outside the CDR3, is EAGVTQFPSHSVIEKGQTVTLRCDPISGHDNLYWYRRVMGKEIKFLLHFVKESKQDESGMPNNRFLAERTGGTYSTLKVQPAELEDSGVYFCASRQTASGNTIYFGEGSWLTVV.

The chain joins TRBV9 to TRBJ2-2; 9 bases are a match to TRBD2. The V segment lost 4 bases and the J segment 2 bases; nucleotides outside the gene matches: 3. Germline CDR1 is SGDLS and CDR2 is YYNGEE. The CDR3 is made up of 15 amino acids. CDR3 nucleotide sequence: TGTGCCAGCAGCCGACTAGCGGTAAACACCGGGGAGCTGTTTTTT. This sequence encodes CASSRLAVNTGELFF.

V usage is TRBV12-3 or TRBV12-4 and J usage is TRBJ2-7; 7 nucleotides match TRBD2. The CDR3 extends over 13 amino acids. The trim removed 3 bases at V and 2 bases at J, leaving 1 base unmatched. The CDR3 spells CASSLAGAYEQYF. The CDR3 nucleotides are TGTGCCAGCAGTTTGGCGGGGGCCTACGAGCAGTACTTC.